Listed here are 31 T cell receptor beta chains from one sample, sequenced in a study of regulatory and conventional T cells in RAG deficiency. Produced via immunoSEQ multiplex PCR; TCRdb's table is partial and in-frame only. The sample shows roughly 32,000 clones, roughly 90% of them seen only once. Another study also made use of these data, one on regulatory T cells. According to that study: Amplification used 52 TRBV primers and 13 TRBJ primers.

The sequenced sample consisted of CD8+ T cells sorted from blood. The receptors derive from a human donor in good health.

V gene TRBV7-8 combines with J gene TRBJ2-1, with D possibly TRBD2 on 5 matching bases. There are 19 residues in the CDR3. Trimming removed 3 bases at V and 0 bases at J, with 21 bases between. Germline assignment: CDR1 SGHVS and CDR2 FQNEAQ. Written as DNA, the CDR3 is TGTGCCAGCAGCTTTCCCGTAGTGGACCGGGAAAGCTCCTACAATGAGCAGTTCTTC. It specifies CASSFPVVDRESSYNEQFF.

This chain links TRBV9 with TRBJ2-2, with a possible D match to TRBD2 (7 bases). With 1 base removed from V and 3 bases from J, the gap between germline ends came to 16 bases. From germline, CDR1 is SGDLS and CDR2 YYNGEE. The CDR3 sequence is 17 residues long. This CDR3 is CASSVRGRESDTGELFF. As DNA, the CDR3 is TGTGCCAGCAGCGTAAGGGGGAGGGAGAGTGACACCGGGGAGCTGTTTTTT. The complete variable domain, with remaining parts taken from reference TRBV9 and TRBJ2-2, reads DSGVTQTPKHLITATGQRVTLRCSPRSGDLSVYWYQQSLDQGLQFLIQYYNGEERAKGNILERFSAQQFPDLHSELNLSSLELGDSALYFCASSVRGRESDTGELFFGEGSRLTVL.

This clone has a single count. The rearrangement links TRBV7-3 to TRBJ1-5; possibly TRBD1 for D (5 bases). Trimming took 7 bases from V and 0 from J, leaving 10 bases between them. Germline CDR1 and CDR2: SGHTA and FQGTGA. The CDR3 is made up of 14 amino acids. The CDR3 DNA follows: TGTGCCAGCATGGAGACAGTTAGCAATCAGCCCCAGCATTTT. It specifies CASMETVSNQPQHF.

This chain joins TRBV5-1 and TRBJ2-2; D not resolved. This CDR3 is 14 amino acids long. Germline CDR1 SGHRS, CDR2 YFSETQ. Trimming removed 5 bases from V and 1 base from J, with 9 bases in between. CDR3 region: CASSYRENTGELFF. The CDR3 DNA follows: TGCGCCAGCAGTTACAGAGAGAACACCGGGGAGCTGTTTTTT. Combining the CDR3 with reference TRBV5-1 and TRBJ2-2 gives the whole variable domain KAGVTQTPRYLIKTRGQQVTLSCSPISGHRSVSWYQQTPGQGLQFLFEYFSETQRNKGNFPGRFSGRQFSNSRSEMNVSTLELGDSALYLCASSYRENTGELFFGEGSRLTVL.

This chain connects TRBV7-9 to TRBJ1-2, with D tentatively TRBD1 (6 bases). Germline loops: CDR1 SEHNR, CDR2 FQNEAQ (reference sequence). The CDR3 contains 14 residues. V dropped 5 bases and J dropped 2 bases, with 12 bases sitting between them. CDR3 sequence: CASSRGQINYGYTF. In DNA form, the CDR3 reads TGTGCCAGCAGCCGAGGACAGATCAACTATGGCTACACCTTC. The variable domain in full, completed from reference TRBV7-9 and TRBJ1-2, reads DTGVSQNPRHKITKRGQNVTFRCDPISEHNRLYWYRQTLGQGPEFLTYFQNEAQLEKSRLLSDRFSAERPKGSFSTLEIQRTEQGDSAMYLCASSRGQINYGYTFGSGTRLTVV.

This chain joins TRBV11-2 and TRBJ1-1, with TRBD1 matching 7 bases. The CDR3 totals 18 residues. From germline, CDR1 is SGHAT and CDR2 FQNNGV. Germline trimming cut 4 bases from V and 0 bases from J; bases unmatched to any gene: 14. The CDR3, as DNA: TGTGCCAGCAGCTCAAGGGTAAACGGGACAGTTATGAACACTGAAGCTTTCTTT. This encodes CASSSRVNGTVMNTEAFF.

The gene calls are TRBV10-1 and TRBJ2-2, with 12 nucleotides matching TRBD2. This CDR3 has 18 residues. Germline V gene sequence: CDR1 WNHNN, CDR2 SYGVQD (reference sequence). V gave up 6 bases and J gave up 0 bases; unmatched junction bases: 8. Here the CDR3 DNA reads TGCGCCAGCAGCCCCGGGACTAGCGGGTACACGAACACCGGGGAGCTGTTTTTT. The encoded protein is CASSPGTSGYTNTGELFF.

This chain links TRBV30 with TRBJ2-7; the D is unclear. Trimming removed 0 bases from V and 6 bases from J, with 6 bases in between. Germline V gene lookup returns CDR1 GTSNPN and CDR2 SVGIG (reference sequence). The CDR3 contains 11 residues. The CDR3 region has the DNA TGTGCCTGGAGTGTAGGTCTCGAGCAGTACTTC. Amino acids: CAWSVGLEQYF.

V gene TRBV19 combines with J gene TRBJ2-1, with TRBD2 matching 11 bases. In germline, CDR1 is LNHDA, CDR2 SQIVND (reference sequence). This CDR3 has 18 amino acids. The trim removed 4 bases at V and 4 bases at J, leaving 12 bases unmatched. CDR3 DNA sequence: TGTGCCAGTAGTACCCGTAGTCCCGGGACTAGCGGATACAATGAGCAGTTCTTC. Its translation is CASSTRSPGTSGYNEQFF.

V gene TRBV19 combines with J gene TRBJ2-1; 9 nucleotides agree with TRBD1. The CDR3 length is 14 residues. CDR1 is LNHDA, CDR2 SQIVND, per germline (reference sequence). V shed 4 bases and J 6 bases; nucleotides not matched to a gene: 4. DNA of the CDR3: TGTGCCAGTAGTACGGGACAGGGTCCCAATGAGCAGTTCTTC. Residues: CASSTGQGPNEQFF.

The CDR3 loop is CASSQGLAGTGDTQYF. Here the CDR3 DNA reads TGTGCCAGCAGCCAGGGACTAGCGGGGACCGGGGATACGCAGTATTTT. The chain is built from TRBV7-3 and TRBJ2-3; TRBD2 matches 13 bases. Germline V CDR1 and CDR2: SGHTA, FQGTGA. CDR3 length equals 16 residues. Trimming cost V 5 bases and J 6 bases; bases outside gene matches: 8.

This chain links TRBV9 with TRBJ1-6; D gene ambiguous. Germline V gives CDR1 SGDLS, CDR2 YYNGEE. Trimming cost V 0 bases and J 7 bases, with 5 bases left between them. The CDR3 runs to 13 residues. CDR3 region: CASSVGENSPLHF. The CDR3 region has the DNA TGTGCCAGCAGCGTAGGGGAGAATTCACCCCTCCACTTT.

V gene TRBV7-2 combines with J gene TRBJ1-6; D is perhaps TRBD1 (6 bases). Germline CDR1 is SGHTA and CDR2 is FQGNSA. The CDR3 is made up of 16 amino acids. Trimming took 1 base from V and 4 from J, leaving 11 bases between them. Here the CDR3 DNA reads TGTGCCAGCAGCTTAGTACAGGGCACTTATAATTCACCCCTCCACTTT. Protein product: CASSLVQGTYNSPLHF.

The chain has TRBV28 and TRBJ2-3; D is perhaps TRBD1 (6 bases). Trimming pared 7 bases from V and 0 bases from J, leaving 11 bases between. The V gene's germline CDR1 is MDHEN and CDR2 SYDVKM. The CDR3 sequence is 14 residues long. The CDR3 protein is CASTGHSSTDTQYF. CDR3 in DNA: TGTGCCAGCACGGGACACTCTAGCACAGATACGCAGTATTTT. The full variable domain, its missing parts supplied by reference TRBV28 and TRBJ2-3, is DVKVTQSSRYLVKRTGEKVFLECVQDMDHENMFWYRQDPGLGLRLIYFSYDVKMKEKGDIPEGYSVSREKKERFSLILESASTNQTSMYLCASTGHSSTDTQYFGPGTRLTVL.

This sequence joins TRBV4-1 and TRBJ1-1; 10 bases are shared with TRBD1. V dropped 2 bases and J dropped 0; count of bases not matched to a gene: 6. The CDR3 consists of 17 residues. Germline loops: CDR1 MGHRA, CDR2 YSYEKL. CDR3 nucleotides: TGCGCCAGCAGCCAAACCGGGACAGGGGCCATGAACACTGAAGCTTTCTTT. Its protein product is CASSQTGTGAMNTEAFF.

This clone has just a few counts. The chain recombines TRBV6-4 with TRBJ2-1; no definite D call. V lost 3 bases and J lost 6, with 15 bases in between. The CDR3 runs 15 residues. Germline CDR1 reads MRHNA; CDR2 reads SNTAGT. CDR3 sequence (DNA): TGTGCCAGCAGTGAGGCTCCAACCTCACCCAATGAGCAGTTCTTC. Protein sequence: CASSEAPTSPNEQFF.

Concerning this clone: In the same sample, other DNA sequences code for this CDR3. The chain carries TRBV19 and TRBJ1-1; D unclear. CDR1 and CDR2 from the germline V gene are LNHDA and SQIVND (reference sequence). Trimming stripped 6 bases from V and 0 bases from J, with 11 bases between. This CDR3 contains 14 residues. CDR3 DNA sequence: TGTGCCAGTAGCCAGGCCGGCTTGAACACTGAAGCTTTCTTT. This sequence encodes CASSQAGLNTEAFF.

The V call is TRBV25-1, the J call TRBJ2-7; 10 bases fit TRBD2. The DNA end is more similar to TRBJ2-5, so the J call may be wrong. Germline lookup yields CDR1 MGHDK and CDR2 SYGVNS. The CDR3 covers 18 residues. CDR3 amino acids: CASRAHGNSGGRVETQYF. DNA of the CDR3: TGTGCCAGCAGGGCGCACGGGAATAGCGGGGGGCGGGTGGAGACCCAGTACTTC.

V gene TRBV6-6 combines with J gene TRBJ2-3; D is uncertain. This CDR3 has 14 amino acids. The V gene's germline CDR1 is MNHNY and CDR2 SVGAGI (reference sequence). Trimming took 2 bases from V and 5 from J, leaving 11 bases between them. CDR3 in DNA: TGTGCCAGCAGTTACCTTCTAGGGCTAGATACGCAGTATTTT. Residues: CASSYLLGLDTQYF.

The chain combines TRBV7-9 with TRBJ2-7; D remains unclear. V lost 7 bases to trimming and J lost 0 bases, with 13 bases between them. CDR1 is SEHNR and CDR2 is FQNEAQ in the germline V gene (reference sequence). The CDR3 is 14 residues long. DNA of the CDR3: TGTGCCAGCACCTGGGGATCGAGCTCCTACGAGCAGTACTTC. This codes for CASTWGSSSYEQYF.

V is TRBV29-1 and J is TRBJ1-1; weak D call: TRBD1 (5 bases). Germline CDR1 is SQVTM and CDR2 is ANQGSEA. Trimming left V 6 bases short and J 5 bases short, with 13 bases between. The CDR3 totals 12 residues. The CDR3 is CSVGTVGTEAFF. The CDR3 DNA sequence: TGCAGCGTCGGGACGGTGGGGACTGAAGCTTTCTTT.

This clone is medium-sized. In nucleotides, the CDR3 is TGTGCCAGCAGTGAAATGGTTACTGGCGCTGAGCAGTACTTC. As protein: CASSEMVTGAEQYF. V is TRBV6-1 and J is TRBJ2-7; D is unclear. Germline values: CDR1 MNHNS, CDR2 SASEGT. The V and J ends lost 2 bases and 7 bases respectively, with 15 bases between them. This CDR3 comprises 14 residues.

This clone has a handful of counts. This chain joins TRBV19 and TRBJ2-2; D is ambiguous. This CDR3 comprises 12 residues. Germline CDR1 reads LNHDA; CDR2 reads SQIVND (reference sequence). V was clipped by 2 bases and J by 6 bases, with 4 bases between them. Here the CDR3 reads CASSIRSGELFF. CDR3 bases: TGTGCCAGTAGTATAAGGTCCGGGGAGCTGTTTTTT.

In nucleotides, the CDR3 is TGTGCCAGCAGTCCGTCGGCGGACTACAACTACGAGCAGTACTTC. Translated, it gives CASSPSADYNYEQYF. The chain recombines TRBV27 with TRBJ2-7; D might be TRBD2 (6 bases). The CDR3 spans 15 residues. V dropped 5 bases and J dropped 3 bases, with 17 bases sitting between them. The V gene's germline CDR1 is MNHEY and CDR2 SMNVEV (reference sequence).

The rearrangement joins TRBV11-3 to TRBJ1-5; D is uncertain. Germline CDR1 and CDR2: SGHNT and YENEEA. The CDR3 extends over 12 amino acids. Trimming took off 7 bases at V and 5 bases at J, with 9 bases between the two ends. CDR3 DNA sequence: TGTGCCAGCATCGGGGTGGATCAGCCCCAGCATTTT. It yields the protein CASIGVDQPQHF.

V usage is TRBV2 and J usage is TRBJ2-5; 8 nucleotides agree with TRBD2. Near its end, the DNA agrees better with TRBJ2-7, so the J call may be wrong. Germline lookup yields CDR1 SNHLY and CDR2 FYNNEI. CDR3 length: 16 amino acids. The CDR3 nucleotides are TGTGCCAGCAGTGGTTCTCTCGGGGGGGGATCCTACGAGCAGTACTTC. Residues: CASSGSLGGGSYEQYF.

This rearrangement joins TRBV6-1 to TRBJ1-1, with unresolved D. The CDR3 contains 15 residues. V lost 6 bases to trimming and J lost 0 bases, with 14 bases between them. CDR1 is MNHNS, CDR2 SASEGT, per germline. CDR3 coding DNA: TGTGCCAGCAGAGTCAAAATCGATATGAACACTGAAGCTTTCTTT. Its translation: CASRVKIDMNTEAFF.

In its sample, this clone was seen a few times. The chain combines TRBV7-9 with TRBJ1-1; D perhaps matches TRBD1 (5 bases). Germline lookup yields CDR1 SEHNR and CDR2 FQNEAQ (reference sequence). CDR3 size: 14 residues. Trimming took off 5 bases at V and 6 bases at J, with 16 bases between the two ends. The CDR3 spells CASSEASAGPEAFF. DNA of the CDR3: TGTGCCAGCAGCGAAGCATCAGCGGGGCCTGAAGCTTTCTTT.

This chain connects TRBV4-2 to TRBJ2-7, with D perhaps being TRBD1 or TRBD2 (5 bases each). The CDR3 has 15 amino acids. In germline, CDR1 is LGHNA, CDR2 YNFKEQ. Trimming left V 0 bases short and J 0 bases short, with 9 bases between. The CDR3 bases are TGTGCCAGCAGCCAAGATCGGGGCCCCTCCTACGAGCAGTACTTC. It specifies CASSQDRGPSYEQYF.

The CDR3 here is CASSNGTSVYEQYF. DNA of the CDR3: TGTGCCAGCAGCAACGGGACTAGCGTCTACGAGCAGTACTTC. The chain recombines TRBV5-6 with TRBJ2-7, with 10 bases matching TRBD2. CDR1 is SGHDT, CDR2 YYEEEE, per germline. V lost 4 bases and J lost 3; bases outside the gene matches: 4. The CDR3 runs 14 residues.

This rearrangement joins TRBV9 to TRBJ1-3; maybe TRBD1 (5 bases). Trimming cost V 0 bases and J 4 bases, with 11 bases left between them. This CDR3 is 15 amino acids long. Germline loops: CDR1 SGDLS, CDR2 YYNGEE. Here the CDR3 DNA reads TGTGCCAGCAGCGTAGTCCAGGGAGACGGAAACACCATATATTTT. It encodes CASSVVQGDGNTIYF.